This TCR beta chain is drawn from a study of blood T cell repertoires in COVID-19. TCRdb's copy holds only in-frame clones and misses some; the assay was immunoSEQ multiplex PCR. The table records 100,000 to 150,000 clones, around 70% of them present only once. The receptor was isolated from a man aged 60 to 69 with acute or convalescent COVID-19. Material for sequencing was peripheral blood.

The CDR3 DNA reads TGTGCCAGCAGCTTAGACAGGGGGCGTATAGAAGGCTACACCTTC. Protein product: CASSLDRGRIEGYTF. The chain links TRBV7-9 to TRBJ1-2, with 9 bases aligning to TRBD1. The CDR3 extends over 15 amino acids. CDR1 SEHNR and CDR2 FQNEAQ come from the germline V gene (reference sequence). The J segment lost 8 bases and the V segment lost 1 base, leaving 8 bases of the junction unmatched.